This T cell receptor beta chain is from a study of cytomegalovirus exposure and HLA in healthy donors. Points from the study as a whole: According to a later analysis, most TCR beta chains associated with CMV appeared HLA-restricted. Serostatus for CMV was the only available immune exposure information.

With 60 Vbeta and 13 Jbeta primers, the PCR was carried out. TCRdb's table, derived via immunoSEQ multiplex PCR, lists solely in-frame clones and lacks some. The sample consists of 200,000 to 250,000 clones, roughly 91% of them appearing once. Germline V lookup: CDR1 PRHDT, CDR2 FYEKMQ (reference sequence). After removal of 5 bases from V and 5 bases from J, the junction contained 15 bases not matched to a gene. The CDR3 covers 16 residues. For this clone: What it recognizes is unknown.

The sequence was collected from a woman younger than 35 in good health and CMV-seronegative. Sequencing was performed on PBMCs. The chain links TRBV13 to TRBJ2-7, with 7 nucleotides matching TRBD1. The CDR3 is CASSPKGTDLFHEQYF. The CDR3 DNA is TGTGCCAGCAGCCCTAAAGGGACAGACCTCTTCCACGAGCAGTACTTC.